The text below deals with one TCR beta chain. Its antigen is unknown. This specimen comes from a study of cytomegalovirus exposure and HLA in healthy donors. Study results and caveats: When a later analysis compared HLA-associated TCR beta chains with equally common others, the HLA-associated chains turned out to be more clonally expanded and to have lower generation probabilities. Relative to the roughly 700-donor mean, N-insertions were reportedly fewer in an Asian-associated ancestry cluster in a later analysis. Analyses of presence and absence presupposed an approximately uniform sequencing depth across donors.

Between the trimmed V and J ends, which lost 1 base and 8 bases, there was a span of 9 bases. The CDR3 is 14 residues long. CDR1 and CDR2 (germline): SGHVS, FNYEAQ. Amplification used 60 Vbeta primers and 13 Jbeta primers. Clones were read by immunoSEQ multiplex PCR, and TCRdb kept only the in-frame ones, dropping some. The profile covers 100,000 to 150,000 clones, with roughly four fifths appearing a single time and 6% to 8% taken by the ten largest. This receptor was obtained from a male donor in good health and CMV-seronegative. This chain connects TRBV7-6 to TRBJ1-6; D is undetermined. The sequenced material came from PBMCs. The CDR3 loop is CASSLGQADSPLHF. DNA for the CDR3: TGTGCCAGCAGCTTAGGGCAGGCTGATTCACCCCTCCACTTT. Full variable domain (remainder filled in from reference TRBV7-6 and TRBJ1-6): GAGVSQSPRYKVTKRGQDVALRCDPISGHVSLYWYRQALGQGPEFLTYFNYEAQQDKSGLPNDRFSAERPEGSISTLTIQRTEQRDSAMYRCASSLGQADSPLHFGNGTRLTVT.